This T cell receptor (beta chain) was identified during a study of shared clonotypes between healthy human individuals. Study-wide context: Donors had three CD4 naive, three CD4 memory, two CD8 naive and one CD8 memory plate apiece.

Per the study methods: Owing to the provision of junction-only sequences devoid of quality scores by immunoSEQ, filtering differed. The assay was immunoSEQ multiplex PCR, and TCRdb's table has in-frame clones only and misses some. V and J calls and clone size follow that table, whereas D and trimming were derived from the DNA. The table records around 2.1 million clones, about 92% of them present only once. The V gene's germline CDR1 is MDHEN and CDR2 SYDVKM. After removal of 3 bases from V and 5 bases from J, the junction contained 6 bases not matched to a gene. The CDR3 length is 14 residues. Terminally differentiated effector memory CD45RA+ cells were excluded by CCR7 positive selection of CD45RO-negative cells. Healthy adults negative for HIV, lacking recent acute infections or vaccinations, served as donors.

Specimen: naive CD8+ T cells from PBMCs. The chain carries TRBV28 and TRBJ2-7; 8 bases align to TRBD2. The origin of this receptor is a man aged 18 to 35 in good health. Some clones in this sample may be carry-over from other donors' samples. The CDR3 sequence is CASSFLAGGNEQYF. As DNA, the CDR3 is TGTGCCAGCAGTTTCTTGGCGGGAGGCAACGAGCAGTACTTC.